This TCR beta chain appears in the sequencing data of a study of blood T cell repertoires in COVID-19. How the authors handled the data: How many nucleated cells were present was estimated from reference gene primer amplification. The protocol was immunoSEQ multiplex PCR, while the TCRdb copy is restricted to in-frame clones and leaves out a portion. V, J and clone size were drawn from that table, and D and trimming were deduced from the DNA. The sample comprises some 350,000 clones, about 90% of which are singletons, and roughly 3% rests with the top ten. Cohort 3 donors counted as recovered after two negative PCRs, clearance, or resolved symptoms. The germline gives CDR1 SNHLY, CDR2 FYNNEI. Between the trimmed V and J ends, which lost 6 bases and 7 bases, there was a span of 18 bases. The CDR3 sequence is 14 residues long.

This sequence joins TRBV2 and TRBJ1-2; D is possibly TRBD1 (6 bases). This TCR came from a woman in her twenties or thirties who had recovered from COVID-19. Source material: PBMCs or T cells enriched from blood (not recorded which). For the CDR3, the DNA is TGTGCCAGCAGGACCTTGACAGGCTCTGGTGGCTACACCTTC. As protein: CASRTLTGSGGYTF.